The 8 T cell receptor beta chains given below trace back to one sample, sequenced in a study of blood T cell repertoires in COVID-19. The protocol was immunoSEQ multiplex PCR, while the TCRdb copy is restricted to in-frame clones and leaves out a portion. This sample has about 170,000 clones, with roughly 81% found just once. Sequencing was performed on peripheral blood. These TCRs come from a woman of 80 years or more with COVID-19, enrolled during active disease.

V and J are TRBV2 and TRBJ2-3; 13 nucleotides match TRBD2. After removal of 6 bases from V and 6 bases from J, the junction contained 12 bases not matched to a gene. This CDR3 spans 17 amino acids. CDR1 is SNHLY, CDR2 FYNNEI, per germline. CDR3 coding DNA: TGTGCCAGCAGCCCCCCCGGACTAGCGGGGGTAGCGGATACGCAGTATTTT. Translated, it gives CASSPPGLAGVADTQYF.

The chain combines TRBV12-3 or TRBV12-4 with TRBJ1-2; a weak D match, TRBD1 (5 bases). V lost 6 bases, J lost 6 bases, and 14 bases lay in between. CDR3 length: 13 amino acids. The CDR3 spells CASSIRGFDGYTF. The CDR3 nucleotides read TGTGCCAGCAGCATTAGGGGATTTGATGGCTACACCTTC.

The V gene is TRBV10-3, the J gene TRBJ2-1, with D maybe TRBD2 (5 bases). The CDR3 spans 15 residues. V lost 3 bases and J lost 0, with 9 bases in between. Germline assignment: CDR1 ENHRY and CDR2 SYGVKD. The DNA for the CDR3 is TGTGCCATCAGTGAATCCGGACTCTCCTACAATGAGCAGTTCTTC. Its protein product is CAISESGLSYNEQFF.

The chain combines TRBV30 with TRBJ2-7; D perhaps matches TRBD1 (6 bases). The CDR3 covers 13 residues. Germline CDR1 is GTSNPN and CDR2 is SVGIG (reference sequence). The V end lost 3 bases, the J end lost 9 bases, and 18 bases lay between the germline ends. The CDR3 coding sequence is TGTGCCTGGAGGGGGGCCCATAGCGAGTCGCAGTACTTC. Its translation: CAWRGAHSESQYF.

This clone has a single count. V gene TRBV18 combines with J gene TRBJ1-1, with 7 nucleotides matching TRBD1. Looked up from germline, CDR1 is KGHSH and CDR2 is LQKENI. V trimming: 5 bases; J trimming: 5 bases; junction bases outside the gene matches: 5. The CDR3 is made up of 13 amino acids. As DNA, the CDR3 is TGTGCCAGCTCAGCTGACAGGGAAACTGAAGCTTTCTTT. This encodes CASSADRETEAFF.

This clone appeared once. The genes are TRBV7-8 and TRBJ2-5; 14 bases line up with TRBD2. J was trimmed by 4 bases and V by 5 bases; bases with no gene match: 6. Germline V gene sequence: CDR1 SGHVS, CDR2 FQNEAQ. The CDR3 loop spans 16 amino acids. The CDR3 sequence: CASSTGLAGAGETQYF. CDR3 DNA: TGTGCCAGCAGCACGGGACTAGCGGGGGCGGGAGAGACCCAGTACTTC.

The chain uses TRBV6-5 and TRBJ2-5, with TRBD2 matching 12 bases. In germline, CDR1 is MNHEY, CDR2 SVGAGI. The trim removed 6 bases at V and 4 bases at J, leaving 6 bases unmatched. The CDR3 runs to 15 residues. The CDR3 reads CASSPLTSGGETQYF. CDR3 nucleotide sequence: TGTGCCAGCAGCCCCTTGACTAGCGGGGGAGAGACCCAGTACTTC.

This clone was recorded a few times. The genes are TRBV28 and TRBJ2-5; TRBD2 aligns across 9 bases. Germline loops: CDR1 MDHEN, CDR2 SYDVKM. CDR3 length: 15 amino acids. With V trimmed by 5 bases and J by 5 bases, 9 bases remained unmatched. The CDR3 region is CASSPIAGVGETQYF. CDR3 nucleotides: TGTGCCAGCAGTCCGATAGCGGGAGTTGGGGAGACCCAGTACTTC.